Presented here are 27 T cell receptor beta chains from one specimen sequenced in a study of T cell repertoires in cytomegalovirus infection. Their recognized antigens are unknown. TCRdb analysed the reads with MiXCR anew, one entry per CDR3 protein. The sample holds 550,000 to 850,000 distinct CDR3 sequences, around 30% seen once. The input for sequencing was cultured PBMCs, taken from culture after CMV antigen stimulation. Source of these receptors: a human donor in good health (CMV status not recorded). Some clones in this sample may be carry-over from other donors' samples.

This clonotype was found a few times. The rearrangement joins TRBV6-6 to TRBJ2-3; 8 bases are a match to TRBD2. The CDR3 is 14 residues long. The germline V gene has CDR1 MNHNY and CDR2 SVGAGI (reference sequence). V lost 8 bases and J lost 6; bases outside the gene matches: 10. CDR3 amino acids: CASSTGGAADTQYF. DNA of the CDR3: TGTGCCAGCTCAACCGGGGGGGCGGCGGATACGCAGTATTTT.

This clonotype was counted between two and nine times. The V call is TRBV7-2, the J call TRBJ2-1, with D perhaps TRBD2 (7 bases). CDR3 length equals 20 residues. In germline, CDR1 is SGHTA, CDR2 FQGNSA. Between the trimmed V and J ends, which lost 3 bases and 0 bases, there was a span of 24 bases. The CDR3, as DNA: TGTGCCAGCAGCTTCGGGGGCCTCGGGCGGGAGAGGACCTCCTACAATGAGCAGTTCTTC. It translates to CASSFGGLGRERTSYNEQFF.

A note on this clonotype: This may come from a read error, since a much larger clone is one base off. The J gene is TRBJ2-1, the V gene TRBV7-8; 10 bases line up with TRBD2. Germline lookup yields CDR1 SGHVS and CDR2 FQNEAQ. The CDR3 is made up of 15 amino acids. The CDR3 reads CASSRSGGVIGEQLF. CDR3 coding DNA: TGTGCCAGCAGCCGGAGCGGGGGGGTTATCGGGGAGCAGTTATTC.

This clonotype has a handful of counts. The gene calls are TRBV6-5 and TRBJ2-1, with TRBD2 identical over 11 bases. V dropped 2 bases and J dropped 6; count of bases not matched to a gene: 6. Germline V gene sequence: CDR1 MNHEY, CDR2 SVGAGI. This CDR3 spans 16 amino acids. The CDR3 DNA sequence: TGTGCCAGCAGTTACCGGGCTAGCGGGGGGATCAATGAGCAGTTCTTC. This codes for CASSYRASGGINEQFF.

This chain links TRBV20-1 with TRBJ1-4, with D unresolved. The CDR3 loop spans 11 amino acids. V gave up 7 bases and J gave up 3 bases, with 6 bases separating them. Per the germline V gene, CDR1 is DFQATT and CDR2 is SNEGSKA (reference sequence). Here the CDR3 reads CSVTPNEKLFF. CDR3 nucleotide sequence: TGCAGTGTCACTCCTAATGAAAAACTGTTTTTT.

V and J are TRBV7-2 and TRBJ1-1; D is possibly TRBD1 (5 bases). This CDR3 spans 14 amino acids. CDR1 SGHTA and CDR2 FQGNSA come from the germline V gene. V was pared by 4 bases and J by 5 bases, with 14 bases between. The DNA of the CDR3 is TGTGCCAGCAGCTCCCCTGGGGGGGGAACTGAAGCTTTCTTT. As protein: CASSSPGGGTEAFF. Variable domain in full (rest from reference TRBV7-2 and TRBJ1-1): GAGVSQSPSNKVTEKGKDVELRCDPISGHTALYWYRQSLGQGLEFLIYFQGNSAPDKSGLPSDRFSAERTGGSVSTLTIQRTQQEDSAVYLCASSSPGGGTEAFFGQGTRLTVV.

The CDR3 nucleotides are TGTGCCAGCAGCCAACAGCGGGGGGGCCTTGTTACGCAGTATTTT. This codes for CASSQQRGGLVTQYF. The chain combines TRBV14 with TRBJ2-3; TRBD2 matches at 10 bases. Germline CDR1 reads SGHDN; CDR2 reads FVKESK. This CDR3 has 15 residues. After removal of 2 bases from V and 8 bases from J, the junction contained 7 bases not matched to a gene.

This clonotype was seen only a few times. The gene calls are TRBV6-5 and TRBJ2-1; a possible D gene is TRBD2 (6 bases). V lost 5 bases, J lost 9 bases, and 14 bases lay in between. CDR1 is MNHEY, CDR2 SVGAGI, per germline. This CDR3 is built from 13 residues. The CDR3 loop is CASSRDRAGEQFF. The CDR3 nucleotides read TGTGCCAGCAGTCGGGACCGAGCGGGTGAGCAGTTCTTC.

This clonotype has a handful of counts. The J gene is TRBJ1-2, the V gene TRBV7-6; perhaps TRBD1 as D (5 bases). The V end was cut by 2 bases, the J end by 9 bases, with 13 bases between. Per germline, CDR1 SGHVS and CDR2 FNYEAQ. The length of the CDR3 is 13 residues. In DNA, the CDR3 is TGTGCCAGCAGCTTATCGGCAGGGAATAGCTACACCTTC. It encodes CASSLSAGNSYTF.

This clonotype appeared a few times. The chain is built from TRBV6-2 or TRBV6-3 and TRBJ2-7, with 7 nucleotides matching TRBD2. V lost 8 bases and J lost 6; bases outside the gene matches: 13. Germline loops: CDR1 MNHEY, CDR2 SVGEGT. The CDR3 is 14 amino acids. The CDR3 spells CASRSRELMGEQYF. The CDR3, as DNA: TGTGCCAGCCGCTCGCGGGAGCTTATGGGCGAGCAGTACTTC.

This clonotype was picked up a small number of times. This chain's CDR3 is CASSEPGPEQYF. CDR3 in DNA: TGTGCCAGCAGCGAACCGGGACCTGAGCAGTACTTC. V usage is TRBV7-2 and J usage is TRBJ2-7, with D possibly being TRBD1 or TRBD2 (5 bases each). The CDR3 contains 12 residues. The V and J ends lost 5 bases and 7 bases respectively, with 12 bases between them. Germline loops: CDR1 SGHTA, CDR2 FQGNSA.

This chain joins TRBV6-6 and TRBJ1-5; 7 bases line up with TRBD1. V shed 0 bases, J shed 0 bases, and the junction held 17 bases outside the gene matches. Germline CDR1 MNHNY, CDR2 SVGAGI (reference sequence). The CDR3 extends over 21 amino acids. The CDR3 spells CASSYSSRNRGPRDSNQPQHF. The CDR3 DNA sequence: TGTGCCAGCAGTTACTCTAGTCGTAACAGGGGACCTCGGGATAGCAATCAGCCCCAGCATTTT.

The chain combines TRBV28 with TRBJ1-3; weak D call: TRBD1 (5 bases). V was pared by 3 bases and J by 5 bases, with 23 bases between. The CDR3 contains 18 residues. Germline CDR1 is MDHEN and CDR2 is SYDVKM. The CDR3 loop reads CASSFPLSLQADRNTIYF. The CDR3 DNA sequence: TGTGCCAGCAGTTTCCCCTTGTCGTTACAGGCAGACCGAAACACCATATATTTT.

The rearrangement joins TRBV14 to TRBJ2-7; 8 positions match TRBD1. The length of the CDR3 is 14 residues. The junction had 6 bases not matched to a gene; V was cut back by 3 bases and J by 5 bases. Germline V gene data show CDR1 as SGHDN and CDR2 as FVKESK. CDR3 bases: TGTGCCAGCAGCCACGACAGGGGTTTGAACGAGCAGTACTTC. As protein: CASSHDRGLNEQYF. Complete variable domain (other parts from reference TRBV14 and TRBJ2-7): EAGVTQFPSHSVIEKGQTVTLRCDPISGHDNLYWYRRVMGKEIKFLLHFVKESKQDESGMPNNRFLAERTGGTYSTLKVQPAELEDSGVYFCASSHDRGLNEQYFGPGTRLTVT.

Comments on this clonotype: A much larger clone differs from this one at a single base, so this may be a read error. The chain combines TRBV9 with TRBJ2-3; 12 positions match TRBD2. The V gene's germline CDR1 is SGDLS and CDR2 YYNGEE. This CDR3 spans 16 amino acids. The V segment lost 4 bases and the J segment 2 bases; nucleotides outside the gene matches: 5. The CDR3, as DNA: TGTGCCAGCAGCTCGAGGACTAGCGGGACCACAGATACGCAGTATTTT. Translating it yields CASSSRTSGTTDTQYF.

This clonotype came up a few times. This chain joins TRBV6-1 and TRBJ1-1, with D possibly TRBD1 on 5 matching bases. The CDR3 contains 15 residues. The V gene's germline CDR1 is MNHNS and CDR2 SASEGT. V was cut by 2 bases and J by 0 bases, with 10 bases left in between. The CDR3 DNA sequence: TGTGCCAGCAGTGAATACGACAGCTTGAACACTGAAGCTTTCTTT. Protein product: CASSEYDSLNTEAFF.

In this sample, this clonotype turned up a few times. The chain has TRBV18 and TRBJ1-2, with D unclear. Germline CDR1 is KGHSH and CDR2 is LQKENI. V lost 6 bases to trimming and J lost 4 bases, with 12 bases between them. CDR3 size: 13 residues. The CDR3 nucleotides read TGTGCCAGCTCTCCAGGATTCGCCTATGGCTACACCTTC. Protein sequence: CASSPGFAYGYTF.

The V call is TRBV4-3, the J call TRBJ1-1; no definite D call. The germline V gene has CDR1 LGHNA and CDR2 YSLEER. With 0 bases removed from V and 0 bases from J, the gap between germline ends came to 8 bases. The CDR3 loop spans 15 amino acids. The CDR3 bases are TGCGCCAGCAGCCAAGACGTAGGTTTGAACACTGAAGCTTTCTTT. Encoded protein: CASSQDVGLNTEAFF.

This clonotype was seen a handful of times. The DNA of the CDR3 is TGCGCCAGCAGCCAAGGTACAGGGCCCTCGAACACCGGGGAGCTGTTTTTT. Its translation: CASSQGTGPSNTGELFF. The gene calls are TRBV4-1 and TRBJ2-2; D may be TRBD1 (6 bases). Between the trimmed V and J ends, which lost 1 base and 0 bases, there was a span of 12 bases. Germline CDR1 is MGHRA and CDR2 is YSYEKL. This CDR3 is built from 17 residues.

With regard to this clonotype: Since the CDR3 does not end with the conserved phenylalanine or tryptophan, this likely comes from a read error. The genes are TRBV19 and TRBJ2-1; D unclear. V was trimmed by 3 bases and J by 0 bases, leaving 9 bases between them. The germline gives CDR1 LNHDA, CDR2 SQIVND (reference sequence). The CDR3 length is 15 residues. The CDR3 nucleotides are TGTGCCAGTAGTATGGGCAGGAGCTCCTACAATGAGCAGTTCCTC. Translating gives CASSMGRSSYNEQFL.

This clonotype was counted only a few times. J is TRBJ2-3 and V is TRBV11-2; 8 positions agree with TRBD1. Germline V gene lookup returns CDR1 SGHAT and CDR2 FQNNGV. CDR3 length equals 16 residues. V trimming: 4 bases; J trimming: 4 bases; junction bases outside the gene matches: 10. Here the CDR3 reads CASSSRTGFFADTQYF. The CDR3 DNA sequence: TGTGCCAGCAGCTCACGGACAGGGTTCTTCGCAGATACGCAGTATTTT.

The table lists this clonotype with many counts. This rearrangement joins TRBV7-2 to TRBJ2-1, with 12 bases lining up with TRBD2. Germline CDR1 and CDR2: SGHTA and FQGNSA. V gave up 4 bases and J gave up 7 bases; unmatched junction bases: 11. The CDR3 spans 17 residues. CDR3 sequence (DNA): TGTGCCAGCAGCTCCCAGACTAGCGGGAGTGGTAAGAATGAGCAGTTCTTC. Translating it yields CASSSQTSGSGKNEQFF.

This clonotype appeared many times. The chain couples TRBV6-1 to TRBJ2-1, with a possible D match to TRBD1 (6 bases). The CDR3 contains 17 residues. Germline CDR1 and CDR2: MNHNS and SASEGT. Here the CDR3 reads CASLQLIGLSRGNEQFF. The DNA for the CDR3 is TGTGCTAGCCTCCAGTTGATTGGGCTCTCCAGGGGCAATGAGCAGTTCTTC.

The rearrangement joins TRBV7-2 to TRBJ2-1; TRBD2 agrees at 8 bases. Unmatched junction bases numbered 9, after V lost 8 bases and J lost 9 bases. This CDR3 spans 13 amino acids. Germline CDR1 and CDR2: SGHTA and FQGNSA. The CDR3 coding sequence is TGTGCCAGCGGTTTGAGGGCGGGGGGTGAGCAGTTCTTC. Protein: CASGLRAGGEQFF. The variable domain in full, completed from reference TRBV7-2 and TRBJ2-1, reads GAGVSQSPSNKVTEKGKDVELRCDPISGHTALYWYRQSLGQGLEFLIYFQGNSAPDKSGLPSDRFSAERTGGSVSTLTIQRTQQEDSAVYLCASGLRAGGEQFFGPGTRLTVL.

The sample holds a few counts of this clonotype. This rearrangement joins TRBV20-1 to TRBJ1-2; 11 bases agree with TRBD1. The CDR3 length is 14 residues. Germline CDR1 is DFQATT and CDR2 is SNEGSKA (reference sequence). J lost 8 bases, V lost 0 bases, and 5 bases had no gene match. The DNA of the CDR3 is TGCAGTGCTAGAGATCAAGGGACAGGGGGAGGCTACACCTTC. Translating gives CSARDQGTGGGYTF.

The genes are TRBV6-1 and TRBJ2-4; 8 bases map to TRBD1. Losses at the gene ends were 8 bases for V and 7 bases for J; bases not matched to a gene: 16. The V gene's germline CDR1 is MNHNS and CDR2 SASEGT. The CDR3 covers 16 residues. In nucleotides, the CDR3 is TGTGCCAGCTCAACCCCCCCCCCAGGGGGCTGGAACATTCAGTACTTC. Protein: CASSTPPPGGWNIQYF.

This clonotype has a handful of counts. The chain employs TRBV10-3 and TRBJ1-4; the D is unclear. Germline CDR1 and CDR2: ENHRY and SYGVKD. V dropped 0 bases and J dropped 10 bases, with 6 bases sitting between them. The CDR3 is made up of 12 amino acids. This chain's CDR3 is CAISESTGKLFF. CDR3 DNA: TGTGCCATCAGTGAGTCCACGGGAAAACTGTTTTTT.